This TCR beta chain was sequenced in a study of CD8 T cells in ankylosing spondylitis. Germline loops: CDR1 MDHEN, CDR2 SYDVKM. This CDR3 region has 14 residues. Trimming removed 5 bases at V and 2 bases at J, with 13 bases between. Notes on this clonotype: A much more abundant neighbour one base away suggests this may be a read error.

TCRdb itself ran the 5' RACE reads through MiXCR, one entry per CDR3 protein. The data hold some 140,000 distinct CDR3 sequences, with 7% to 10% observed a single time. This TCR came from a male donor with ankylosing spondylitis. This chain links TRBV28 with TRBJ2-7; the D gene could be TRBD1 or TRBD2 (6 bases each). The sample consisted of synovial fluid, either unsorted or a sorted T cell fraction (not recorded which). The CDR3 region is CASSLPGAPYEQYF. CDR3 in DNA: TGTGCCAGCAGTCTCCCGGGGGCTCCCTACGAGCAGTACTTC.